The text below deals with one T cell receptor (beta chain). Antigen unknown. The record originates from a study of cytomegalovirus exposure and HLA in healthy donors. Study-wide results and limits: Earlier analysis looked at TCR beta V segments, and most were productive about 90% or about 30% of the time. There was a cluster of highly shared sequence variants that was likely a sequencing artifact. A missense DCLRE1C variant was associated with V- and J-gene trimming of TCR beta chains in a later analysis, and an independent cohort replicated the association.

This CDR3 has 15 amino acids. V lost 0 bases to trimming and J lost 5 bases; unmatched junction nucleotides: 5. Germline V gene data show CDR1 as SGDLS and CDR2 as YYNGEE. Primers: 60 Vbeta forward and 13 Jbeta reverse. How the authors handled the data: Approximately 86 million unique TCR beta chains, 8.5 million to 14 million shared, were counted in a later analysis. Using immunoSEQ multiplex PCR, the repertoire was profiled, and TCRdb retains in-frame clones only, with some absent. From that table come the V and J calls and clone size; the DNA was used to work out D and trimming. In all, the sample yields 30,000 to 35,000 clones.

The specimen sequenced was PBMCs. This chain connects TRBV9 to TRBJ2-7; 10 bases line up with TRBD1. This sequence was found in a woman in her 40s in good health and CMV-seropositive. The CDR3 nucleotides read TGTGCCAGCAGCGTAGTGGGGACAGGGGCCGACGAGCAGTACTTC. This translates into CASSVVGTGADEQYF.